Below, one TCR beta chain is given with its context. Its antigen is unknown. Sequencing of the DNA from cultured CD4+ T cells was carried out with the Oncomine TCR Beta short-read assay. Genomic DNA extraction was carried out from cultured CD4+ T cells. TCRdb processed the PCR reads anew with MiXCR; each CDR3 protein has one entry. The sample has 9,000 to 13,000 distinct CDR3 sequences; about 31% are singletons. This sample is part of a study of vaccination and CD4 T cells after COVID-19. The treatment here: roughly 11-day PBMC culture with coronavirus spike peptide pools or control peptides (ViraFEST assay). Whole-study results and caveats: Only post-vaccination samples contained a median approximately 84% of the reactive clones in convalescent patients.

This receptor was identified in a human donor who had recovered from COVID-19. The sequences come from CD4+ T cells from blood, cultured in vitro, collected after SARS-CoV-2 vaccination.

CDR3 nucleotide sequence: TGTGCCAGCAGTGCCTGGTTTGGACAGCCCCAGCATTTT. It specifies CASSAWFGQPQHF. The V call is TRBV27, the J call TRBJ1-5; D gene unclear. Germline CDR1 and CDR2: MNHEY and SMNVEV (reference sequence). V was trimmed by 5 bases and J by 7 bases, leaving 12 bases between them. CDR3 length: 13 amino acids.